The present T cell receptor (beta chain) was sequenced within a study of OX40 agonist ivuxolimab in advanced cancers. Produced via immunoSEQ multiplex PCR; TCRdb's table is partial and in-frame only. The top ten hold 0.35% to 0.45% of the sample, which has some 44,000 clones, around 85% seen once. The sequenced sample was CD4+ or CD8+ T cells sorted from blood, obtained in a trial of the OX40 agonist ivuxolimab. The clonotype was recovered from an adult with an advanced solid tumor such as melanoma, head and neck, liver or kidney cancer.

CDR3 residues: CAWSGAEQETQYF. The CDR3 bases are TGTGCCTGGAGTGGAGCGGAGCAAGAGACCCAGTACTTC. The V and J genes are TRBV30 and TRBJ2-5; TRBD2 is a possible D gene (5 bases). There are 13 residues in the CDR3. V shed 1 base and J shed 2 bases, with 8 bases lying between them. Germline lookup yields CDR1 GTSNPN and CDR2 SVGIG (reference sequence).